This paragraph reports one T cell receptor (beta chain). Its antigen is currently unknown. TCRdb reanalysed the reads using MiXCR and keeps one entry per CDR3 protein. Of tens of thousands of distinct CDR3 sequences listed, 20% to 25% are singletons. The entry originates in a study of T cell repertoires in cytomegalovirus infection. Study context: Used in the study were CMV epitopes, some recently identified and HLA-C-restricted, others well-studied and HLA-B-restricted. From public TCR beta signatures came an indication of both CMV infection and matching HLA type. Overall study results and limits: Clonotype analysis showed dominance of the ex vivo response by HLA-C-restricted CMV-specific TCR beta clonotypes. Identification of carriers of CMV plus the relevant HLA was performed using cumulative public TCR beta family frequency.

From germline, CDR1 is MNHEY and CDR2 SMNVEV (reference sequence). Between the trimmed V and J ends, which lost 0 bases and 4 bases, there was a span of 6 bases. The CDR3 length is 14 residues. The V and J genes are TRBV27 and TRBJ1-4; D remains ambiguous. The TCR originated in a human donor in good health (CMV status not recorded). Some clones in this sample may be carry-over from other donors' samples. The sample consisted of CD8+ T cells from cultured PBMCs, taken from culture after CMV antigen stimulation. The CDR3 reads CASSLSRDNEKLFF. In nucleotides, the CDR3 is TGTGCCAGCAGTTTATCCCGGGATAATGAAAAACTGTTTTTT.